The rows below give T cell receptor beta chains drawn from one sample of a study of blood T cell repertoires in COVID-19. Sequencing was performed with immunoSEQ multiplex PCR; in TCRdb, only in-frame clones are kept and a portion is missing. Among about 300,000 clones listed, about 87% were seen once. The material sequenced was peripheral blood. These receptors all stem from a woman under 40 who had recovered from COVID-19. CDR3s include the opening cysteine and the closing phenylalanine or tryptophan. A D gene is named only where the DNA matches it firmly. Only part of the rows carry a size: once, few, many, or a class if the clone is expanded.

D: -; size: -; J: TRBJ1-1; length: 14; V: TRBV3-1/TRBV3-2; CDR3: CASSPLSGNTEAFF; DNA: TGTGCCAGCAGCCCTTTGTCCGGGAACACTGAAGCTTTCTTT
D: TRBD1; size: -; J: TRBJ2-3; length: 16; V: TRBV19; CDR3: CASSIQGAMDQDTQYF; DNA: TGTGCCAGTAGTATACAGGGGGCGATGGATCAAGATACGCAGTATTTT
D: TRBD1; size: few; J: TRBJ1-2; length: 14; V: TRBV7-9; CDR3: CASSFPGTGYGYTF; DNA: TGTGCCAGCAGCTTCCCGGGGACAGGGTATGGCTACACCTTC
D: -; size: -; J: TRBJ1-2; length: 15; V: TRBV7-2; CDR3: CASSLRVRQSYGYTF; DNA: TGTGCCAGCAGCTTAAGAGTTAGACAGTCCTATGGCTACACCTTC
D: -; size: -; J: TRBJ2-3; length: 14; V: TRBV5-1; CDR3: CASSARQVTDTQYF; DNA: TGCGCCAGCAGCGCCCGGCAGGTTACAGATACGCAGTATTTT
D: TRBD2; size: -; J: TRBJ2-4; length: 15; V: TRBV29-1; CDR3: CSVGTSGVAKNIQYF; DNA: TGCAGCGTTGGGACTAGCGGGGTAGCCAAAAACATTCAGTACTTC
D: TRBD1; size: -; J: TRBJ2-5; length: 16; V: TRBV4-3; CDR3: CASSQDPGGGQETQYF; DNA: TGCGCCAGCAGCCAGGACCCAGGGGGCGGCCAAGAGACCCAGTACTTC
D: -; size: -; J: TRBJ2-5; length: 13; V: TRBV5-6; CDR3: CASNPGLSLAQYF; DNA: TGTGCCAGCAACCCGGGACTTTCCTTGGCCCAGTACTTC
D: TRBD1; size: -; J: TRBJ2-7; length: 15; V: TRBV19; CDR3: CASSPSTGGSYEQYF; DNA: TGTGCCAGTAGTCCATCGACAGGGGGTTCCTACGAGCAGTACTTC
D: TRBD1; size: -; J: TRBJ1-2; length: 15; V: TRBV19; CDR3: CASSAATGGNYGYTF; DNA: TGTGCCAGTAGTGCCGCGACAGGGGGGAACTATGGCTACACCTTC
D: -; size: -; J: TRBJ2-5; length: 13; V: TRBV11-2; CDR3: CASRKHVQETQYF; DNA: TGTGCCAGCAGGAAACATGTTCAAGAGACCCAGTACTTC
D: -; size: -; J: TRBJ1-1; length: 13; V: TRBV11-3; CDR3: CASSLGRGTEAFF; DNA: TGTGCCAGCAGCTTGGGCAGGGGAACTGAAGCTTTCTTT
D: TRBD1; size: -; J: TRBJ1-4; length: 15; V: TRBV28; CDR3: CASSPEGQGEDKLFF; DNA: TGTGCCAGCAGTCCAGAAGGACAGGGGGAGGATAAACTGTTTTTT
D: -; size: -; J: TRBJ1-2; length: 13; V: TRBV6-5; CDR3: CASSYRDSYGYTF; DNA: TGTGCCAGCAGTTACCGTGACAGCTATGGCTACACCTTC
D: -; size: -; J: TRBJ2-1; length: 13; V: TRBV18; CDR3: CASSPFRDNEQFF; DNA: TGTGCCAGCTCACCATTCAGGGACAATGAGCAGTTCTTC
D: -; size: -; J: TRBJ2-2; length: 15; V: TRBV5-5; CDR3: CASSAGQTYTGELFF; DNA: TGTGCCAGCAGCGCGGGACAGACTTACACCGGGGAGCTGTTTTTT
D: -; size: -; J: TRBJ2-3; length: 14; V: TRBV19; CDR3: CASSRGLGTDTQYF; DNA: TGTGCCAGTAGTCGCGGGTTAGGCACAGATACGCAGTATTTT
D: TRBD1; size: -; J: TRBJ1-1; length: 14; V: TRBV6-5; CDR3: CASRSQGGNTEAFF; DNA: TGTGCCAGCAGGTCCCAGGGGGGGAACACTGAAGCTTTCTTT
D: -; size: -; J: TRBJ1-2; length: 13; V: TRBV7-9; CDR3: CASSLQGPNGYTF; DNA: TGTGCCAGCAGCTTACAGGGCCCAAATGGCTACACCTTC
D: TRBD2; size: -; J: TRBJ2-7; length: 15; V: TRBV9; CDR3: CASSVGGGQIYEQYF; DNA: TGTGCCAGCAGCGTAGGGGGAGGGCAGATCTACGAGCAGTACTTC
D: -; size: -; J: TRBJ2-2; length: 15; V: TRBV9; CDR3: CASSDRQAYTGELFF; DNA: TGTGCCAGCAGCGACCGACAGGCGTACACCGGGGAGCTGTTTTTT
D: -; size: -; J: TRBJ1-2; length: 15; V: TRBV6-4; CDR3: CASSVWGEGDYGYTF; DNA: TGTGCCAGCAGTGTCTGGGGGGAGGGGGACTATGGCTACACCTTC
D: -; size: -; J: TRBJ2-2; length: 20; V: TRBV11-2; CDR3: CASSLDTRVWAGLDTGELFF; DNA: TGTGCCAGCAGCTTAGACACGCGGGTGTGGGCCGGTTTAGACACCGGGGAGCTGTTTTTT
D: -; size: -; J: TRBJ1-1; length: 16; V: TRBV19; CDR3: CASVDKRTATNTEAFF; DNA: TGTGCCAGTGTGGATAAGCGGACAGCAACGAACACTGAAGCTTTCTTT
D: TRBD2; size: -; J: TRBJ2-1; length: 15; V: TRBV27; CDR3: CASSFERGTYNEQFF; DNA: TGTGCCAGCAGTTTCGAGCGGGGGACCTACAATGAGCAGTTCTTC
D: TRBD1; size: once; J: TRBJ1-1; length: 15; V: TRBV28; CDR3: CASSTLQGWWAEAFF; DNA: TGTGCCAGCAGTACTCTACAGGGGTGGTGGGCTGAAGCTTTCTTT
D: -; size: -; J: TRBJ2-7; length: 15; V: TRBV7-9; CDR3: CASSLEGRVTYEQYF; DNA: TGTGCCAGCAGCTTAGAGGGCAGGGTTACCTACGAGCAGTACTTC
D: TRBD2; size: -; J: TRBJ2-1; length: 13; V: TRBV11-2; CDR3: CASSLAGGGEQFF; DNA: TGTGCCAGCAGCTTAGCAGGCGGGGGGGAGCAGTTCTTC